The subject of this entry is one T cell receptor (beta chain). Its antigen is not known. TCRdb used MiXCR to reprocess the reads, holding one entry per CDR3 protein. The sample lists under 850,000 distinct CDR3 sequences, roughly 36% seen once, with around a sixth in the top ten. This sample is part of a study of T cell repertoires in cytomegalovirus infection. Looking at the study overall: Researchers turned to recently identified HLA-C-restricted CMV epitopes as well as well-studied HLA-B-restricted ones. Indications of both CMV infection and matching HLA type were provided by public TCR beta signatures. Study findings and constraints: Cumulative public TCR beta family frequency identified carriers of CMV plus the relevant HLA. It was HLA-C-restricted CMV-specific TCR beta clonotypes that dominated the response ex vivo.

The clonotype was recovered from a human donor in good health (CMV status not recorded). Some clones in this sample may be carry-over from other donors' samples. This sample comprised cultured PBMCs, obtained from culture after CMV antigen stimulation.

The CDR3 loop reads CASTRGHNSPLHF. CDR3 bases: TGTGCCAGCACACGCGGGCATAATTCACCCCTCCACTTT. This chain links TRBV6-5 with TRBJ1-6; D call uncertain. Germline assignment: CDR1 MNHEY and CDR2 SVGAGI. The V gene lost 7 bases and the J gene lost 5 bases, with 9 bases spanning the gap. The CDR3 spans 13 residues.